The 28 T cell receptor beta chains below were found in one sample sequenced in a study of high-grade serous ovarian cancer treatment subgroups. The assay was immunoSEQ multiplex PCR, and TCRdb's table has in-frame clones only and misses some. The sample includes approximately 7,800 clones, 62% of them seen just once. The tumor samples were collected prior to definitive surgery or chemotherapy. The sequenced material came from tumor tissue. The receptors were gathered from a human donor with high-grade serous ovarian cancer.

The rearrangement uses TRBV6-1 and TRBJ2-7; 10 bases match TRBD1. CDR3 length: 16 residues. Germline assignment: CDR1 MNHNS and CDR2 SASEGT. V lost 1 base to trimming and J lost 3 bases; unmatched junction nucleotides: 6. The CDR3 region is CASSEVDRGLFYEQYF. The DNA of the CDR3 is TGTGCCAGCAGTGAAGTTGACAGGGGGCTCTTCTACGAGCAGTACTTC.

This clone has just one count. The V gene is TRBV6-1, the J gene TRBJ2-1; TRBD1 matches 11 bases. J lost 7 bases, V lost 6 bases, and 2 bases had no gene match. Germline CDR1 reads MNHNS; CDR2 reads SASEGT. This CDR3 comprises 13 residues. CDR3 loop: CASRGQGGNEQFF. CDR3 coding DNA: TGTGCCAGCAGGGGACAGGGGGGAAATGAGCAGTTCTTC.

To note about this clone: An end of the junction does not agree with germline; a read error may underlie this. The chain employs TRBV4-2 and TRBJ2-7; weak D call: TRBD2 (6 bases). Germline CDR1 is LGHNA and CDR2 is YNFKEQ. This CDR3 is 14 amino acids long. In DNA form, the CDR3 reads TGTGGCAGCAGCCAAGGGGCAGGGAGGTACGAGCAGTACTTC. Protein sequence: CGSSQGAGRYEQYF.

This clone came up a few times. V is TRBV11-3 and J is TRBJ2-2; tentatively, D is TRBD1 (6 bases). Germline lookup yields CDR1 SGHNT and CDR2 YENEEA. Trimming removed 7 bases from V and 4 bases from J, with 10 bases in between. The CDR3 is made up of 13 amino acids. CDR3 nucleotides: TGTGCCAGCACCCACAGGGCCACCGGGGAGCTGTTTTTT. Protein: CASTHRATGELFF.

The CDR3 here is CASSVRTTGVYEQYF. The CDR3 nucleotides are TGTGCCAGTAGTGTCCGAACCACGGGGGTCTACGAGCAGTACTTC. This chain connects TRBV19 to TRBJ2-7; the D gene is possibly TRBD2 (6 bases). The CDR3 is 15 amino acids. V was pared by 5 bases and J by 3 bases, with 17 bases between. Germline loops: CDR1 LNHDA, CDR2 SQIVND (reference sequence). The whole variable domain, filled in from reference TRBV19 and TRBJ2-7, reads DGGITQSPKYLFRKEGQNVTLSCEQNLNHDAMYWYRQDPGQGLRLIYYSQIVNDFQKGDIAEGYSVSREKKESFPLTVTSAQKNPTAFYLCASSVRTTGVYEQYFGPGTRLTVT.

The DNA of the CDR3 is TGTGCCAGCAGCCAAGGGAGCGGGATCGAGCAGTACTTC. Amino acid sequence: CASSQGSGIEQYF. The V gene is TRBV5-4, the J gene TRBJ2-7, with TRBD2 identical over 7 bases. V shed 4 bases, J shed 6 bases, and the junction held 7 bases outside the gene matches. CDR3 length: 13 residues. In germline, CDR1 is SGHNT, CDR2 YYREEE (reference sequence).

The rearrangement uses TRBV6-5 and TRBJ2-2; D is unresolved. Germline V gene lookup returns CDR1 MNHEY and CDR2 SVGAGI. The V gene lost 2 bases and the J gene lost 6 bases, with 7 bases spanning the gap. This CDR3 has 13 residues. The CDR3: CASSYVGAGELFF. CDR3 DNA: TGTGCCAGCAGTTACGTGGGCGCCGGGGAGCTGTTTTTT.

This chain uses TRBV28 with TRBJ1-3; D is possibly TRBD1 (6 bases). V was clipped by 8 bases and J by 1 base, with 18 bases between them. This CDR3 comprises 16 residues. CDR1 is MDHEN and CDR2 is SYDVKM in the germline V gene. The CDR3 spells CASGNDRRRSGNTIYF. CDR3 coding DNA: TGTGCCAGCGGAAATGACAGGCGTAGGTCTGGAAACACCATATATTTT.

This sequence joins TRBV27 and TRBJ2-1, with D perhaps assigned TRBD1 or TRBD2 (5 bases each). The V gene lost 4 bases and the J gene lost 0 bases, with 10 bases spanning the gap. The CDR3 sequence is 15 residues long. Germline CDR1 reads MNHEY; CDR2 reads SMNVEV (reference sequence). CDR3 region: CASSSGTTSYNEQFF. CDR3 DNA: TGTGCCAGCAGTTCCGGGACCACCTCCTACAATGAGCAGTTCTTC.

V usage is TRBV13 and J usage is TRBJ1-2; a weak D match, TRBD1 (5 bases). Germline CDR1 is PRHDT and CDR2 is FYEKMQ (reference sequence). V shed 5 bases and J shed 6 bases, with 19 bases lying between them. This CDR3 is built from 15 residues. Here the CDR3 reads CASSPRTTSGDGYTF. The CDR3 DNA reads TGTGCCAGCAGCCCCCGGACTACCTCGGGGGATGGCTACACCTTC. Based on the CDR3 plus reference TRBV13 and TRBJ1-2, the full variable domain is AAGVIQSPRHLIKEKRETATLKCYPIPRHDTVYWYQQGPGQDPQFLISFYEKMQSDKGSIPDRFSAQQFSDYHSELNMSSLELGDSALYFCASSPRTTSGDGYTFGSGTRLTVV.

The chain is built from TRBV7-9 and TRBJ2-1; no reliable D call. There are 12 residues in the CDR3. Trimming left V 2 bases short and J 8 bases short, with 7 bases between. The V gene's germline CDR1 is SEHNR and CDR2 FQNEAQ (reference sequence). CDR3 nucleotide sequence: TGTGCCAGCAGCTTATTATCAGATGAGCAGTTCTTC. This encodes CASSLLSDEQFF.

The V gene is TRBV6-4, the J gene TRBJ2-3; 11 bases match TRBD2. V lost 5 bases and J lost 1; bases outside the gene matches: 5. Germline CDR1 reads MRHNA; CDR2 reads SNTAGT. This CDR3 is 16 amino acids long. In DNA, the CDR3 is TGTGCCAGCAGTTTAGCGGGAGGGGGGGGCACAGATACGCAGTATTTT. It yields the protein CASSLAGGGGTDTQYF.

V and J are TRBV6-5 and TRBJ1-6; no definite D call. The germline V gene has CDR1 MNHEY and CDR2 SVGAGI. The V gene lost 3 bases and the J gene lost 7 bases, with 13 bases spanning the gap. The CDR3 length is 15 residues. The CDR3 region is CASSYGPGVNSPLHF. CDR3 DNA sequence: TGTGCCAGCAGTTATGGGCCAGGAGTCAATTCACCCCTCCACTTT.

This clone appeared a few times. The V gene is TRBV19, the J gene TRBJ2-7, with D tentatively TRBD1 (5 bases). V was shortened by 5 bases and J by 1 base, with 12 bases between the two germline ends. Germline CDR1 reads LNHDA; CDR2 reads SQIVND (reference sequence). There are 14 residues in the CDR3. The CDR3 loop is CASSPNQGSYEQYF. CDR3 nucleotide sequence: TGTGCCAGTAGTCCTAACCAGGGTTCCTACGAGCAGTACTTC.

The gene calls are TRBV7-8 and TRBJ2-2; D remains unclear. Germline CDR1 and CDR2: SGHVS and FQNEAQ. Deletions cut 5 bases from V and 4 bases from J, with 8 bases between. The CDR3 runs 13 residues. In DNA, the CDR3 is TGTGCCAGCAGCCCTGGCGTCACCGGGGAGCTGTTTTTT. Translated: CASSPGVTGELFF.

This rearrangement joins TRBV15 to TRBJ2-3; D tentatively fits TRBD1 or TRBD2 (5 bases each). The CDR3 length is 13 residues. Germline CDR1 and CDR2: LNHNV and YYDKDF (reference sequence). V shed 3 bases and J shed 5 bases, with 9 bases lying between them. In nucleotides, the CDR3 is TGTGCCACCAGCAGTGGGGGTAAAGATACGCAGTATTTT. Its protein product is CATSSGGKDTQYF.

The J gene is TRBJ2-3, the V gene TRBV7-8; possibly TRBD1 for D (6 bases). V shed 2 bases and J shed 1 base, with 10 bases lying between them. This CDR3 comprises 15 residues. Germline V gives CDR1 SGHVS, CDR2 FQNEAQ. The CDR3 loop reads CASSLRGMGTDTQYF. CDR3 coding DNA: TGTGCCAGCAGCTTAAGGGGGATGGGCACAGATACGCAGTATTTT.

This clone was detected only once. The chain is built from TRBV11-3 and TRBJ2-2; a weak D match, TRBD2 (7 bases). The CDR3 is made up of 15 amino acids. Germline V gene sequence: CDR1 SGHNT, CDR2 YENEEA. The V gene lost 2 bases and the J gene lost 7 bases, with 14 bases spanning the gap. In nucleotides, the CDR3 is TGTGCCAGCAGCTTAAGAGTGAGGGGGGGCGGGGAGCTGTTTTTT. This gives the protein CASSLRVRGGGELFF.

The J gene is TRBJ2-1, the V gene TRBV7-2, with 9 positions matching TRBD2. Germline-derived CDR1 and CDR2 are SGHTA and FQGNSA. V dropped 0 bases and J dropped 7; count of bases not matched to a gene: 13. CDR3 length equals 18 residues. CDR3 region: CASSLAQGLGGRGNEQFF. CDR3 sequence (DNA): TGTGCCAGCAGCTTAGCGCAAGGCTTAGGCGGGAGGGGGAATGAGCAGTTCTTC.

This sequence joins TRBV28 and TRBJ2-3; 9 nucleotides match TRBD1. This CDR3 region has 16 residues. The germline V gene has CDR1 MDHEN and CDR2 SYDVKM. Unmatched junction bases numbered 5, after V lost 3 bases and J lost 1 base. CDR3 in amino acids: CASSFGTGRGTDTQYF. The CDR3 coding sequence is TGTGCCAGCAGTTTCGGGACAGGGAGGGGCACAGATACGCAGTATTTT.

This clone was seen a handful of times. V gene TRBV5-6 combines with J gene TRBJ1-3, with 8 nucleotides matching TRBD1. Trimming at V came to 7 bases and at J to 0 bases, leaving 6 bases not matched to a gene. CDR1 is SGHDT, CDR2 YYEEEE, per germline. The CDR3 covers 15 residues. Written as DNA, the CDR3 is TGTGCCAGCGGCAGGGGGCCCCACTCTGGAAACACCATATATTTT. As protein: CASGRGPHSGNTIYF.

The genes are TRBV29-1 and TRBJ2-7, with 14 positions matching TRBD2. V gave up 7 bases and J gave up 3 bases; unmatched junction bases: 5. From germline, CDR1 is SQVTM and CDR2 ANQGSEA. The length of the CDR3 is 14 residues. CDR3 protein: CSAGLAGDHYEQYF. The DNA of the CDR3 is TGCAGCGCGGGACTAGCGGGGGACCACTACGAGCAGTACTTC.

In its sample, this clone ranks as medium-sized (0.01 to 0.1%). The chain is built from TRBV7-2 and TRBJ2-7; 9 nucleotides match TRBD1. Germline V gives CDR1 SGHTA, CDR2 FQGNSA. The CDR3 spans 16 residues. Germline trimming cut 3 bases from V and 4 bases from J; bases unmatched to any gene: 10. The CDR3 protein is CASSLRGQGLFYEQYF. CDR3 DNA sequence: TGTGCCAGCAGCTTGCGGGGACAGGGCCTTTTTTACGAGCAGTACTTC.

This CDR3 is CASSLTFSNEKLFF. The CDR3 bases are TGTGCCAGCAGCTTGACATTCTCTAATGAAAAACTGTTTTTT. The V gene is TRBV28, the J gene TRBJ1-4, with no clear D. Trimming pared 6 bases from V and 3 bases from J, leaving 11 bases between. The V gene's germline CDR1 is MDHEN and CDR2 SYDVKM. The CDR3 has 14 amino acids.

The chain uses TRBV7-9 and TRBJ2-3; possible D gene TRBD1, 6 bases. In germline, CDR1 is SEHNR, CDR2 FQNEAQ (reference sequence). There are 17 residues in the CDR3. Trimming removed 1 base from V and 5 bases from J, with 19 bases in between. For the CDR3, the DNA is TGTGCCAGCAGCTTAGATCGTGGGGGCCCCATCGGAGATACGCAGTATTTT. Amino acid sequence: CASSLDRGGPIGDTQYF.

The J gene is TRBJ2-7, the V gene TRBV10-3; 15 bases are a match to TRBD2. J gave up 1 base and V 6 bases, and 4 bases lay outside the gene matches. The CDR3 covers 16 residues. Germline values: CDR1 ENHRY, CDR2 SYGVKD. DNA for the CDR3: TGTGCCATCAGCTACGGACTAGCGGGAGGGTCCTACGAGCAGTACTTC. As protein: CAISYGLAGGSYEQYF.

The V call is TRBV19, the J call TRBJ2-7; TRBD1 is a possible D gene (6 bases). V was trimmed by 1 base and J by 0 bases, leaving 16 bases between them. Per the germline V gene, CDR1 is LNHDA and CDR2 is SQIVND (reference sequence). The CDR3 extends over 17 amino acids. The chain's CDR3 is CASSIVKTGLSSYEQYF. Here the CDR3 DNA reads TGTGCCAGTAGTATAGTTAAAACAGGGCTAAGCTCCTACGAGCAGTACTTC.

The V gene is TRBV14, the J gene TRBJ2-7; 8 bases fit TRBD2. The CDR3 covers 13 residues. Trimming took 3 bases from V and 6 from J; bases not matched to a gene: 4. The germline CDR1 and CDR2 sequences are SGHDN and FVKESK. In DNA form, the CDR3 reads TGTGCCAGCAGCCAGCAACTAGCGGCCGAGCAGTACTTC. Amino acid sequence: CASSQQLAAEQYF.